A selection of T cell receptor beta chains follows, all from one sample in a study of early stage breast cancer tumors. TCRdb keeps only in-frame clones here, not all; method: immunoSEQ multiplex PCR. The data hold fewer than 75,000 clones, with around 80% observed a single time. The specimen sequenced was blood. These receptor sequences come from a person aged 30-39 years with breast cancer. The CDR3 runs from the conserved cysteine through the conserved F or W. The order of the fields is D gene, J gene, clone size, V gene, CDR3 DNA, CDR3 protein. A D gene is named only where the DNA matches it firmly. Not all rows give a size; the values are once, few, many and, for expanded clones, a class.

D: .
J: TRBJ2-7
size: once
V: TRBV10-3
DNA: TGTGCCATCAGTCCGGACGGTCCCTACGAGCAGTACTTC
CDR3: CAISPDGPYEQYF

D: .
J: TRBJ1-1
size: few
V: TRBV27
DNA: TGTGCCAGCAGCCGCTTCCTTCCGAACACTGAAGCTTTCTTT
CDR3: CASSRFLPNTEAFF

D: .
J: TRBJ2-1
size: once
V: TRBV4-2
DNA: TGTGCCAGCACCGAGGGGGTAGGCTCCTACAATGAGCAGTTCTTC
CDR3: CASTEGVGSYNEQFF

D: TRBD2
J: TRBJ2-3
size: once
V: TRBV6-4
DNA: TGTGCCAGCAGCGGGGAGTCTAGCGGCGCCGATACGCAGTATTTT
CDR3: CASSGESSGADTQYF

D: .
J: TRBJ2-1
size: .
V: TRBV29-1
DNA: TGCAGCGTTCTAGCTACCCGACCCTCCTACAATGAGCAGTTCTTC
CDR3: CSVLATRPSYNEQFF

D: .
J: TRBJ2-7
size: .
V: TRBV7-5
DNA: TGTGTCCTAAGGCCTAGGCCTATGGGTTGCCCAATCTCCTACGAGCAGTACTTC
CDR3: CVLRPRPMGCPISYEQYF

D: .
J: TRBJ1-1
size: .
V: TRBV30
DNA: TGTGCCTGGAGCGGGGGGTGGAACACTGAAGCTTTCTTT
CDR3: CAWSGGWNTEAFF

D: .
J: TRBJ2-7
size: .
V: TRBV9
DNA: TGTGCCAGCAGCGTGGGGTCGGAGGGTGACTACGAGCAGTACTTC
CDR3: CASSVGSEGDYEQYF

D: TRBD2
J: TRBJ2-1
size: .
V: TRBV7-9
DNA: TGTGCCAGCACTAGCGGGAGTTATTATGAGCAGTTCTTC
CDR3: CASTSGSYYEQFF

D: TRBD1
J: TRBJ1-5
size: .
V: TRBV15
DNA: TGTGCCACCAGCATCGGACAGGGGCGGTCGTTTGGCAATCAGCCCCAGCATTTT
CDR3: CATSIGQGRSFGNQPQHF

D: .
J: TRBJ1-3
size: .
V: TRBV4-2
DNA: TGTGCCAGCAGCCAAGAGGTGATGAACAGACGAGCGGCAGGAAACACCATATATTTT
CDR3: CASSQEVMNRRAAGNTIYF

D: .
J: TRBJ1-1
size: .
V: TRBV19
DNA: TGTGCCAGTAGTATGCACTTGGACACTGAAGCTTTCTTT
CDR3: CASSMHLDTEAFF

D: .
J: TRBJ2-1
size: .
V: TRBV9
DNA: TGTGCCAGCAGCGTAGGCTCAGGGTCCTACAATGAGCAGTTCTTC
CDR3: CASSVGSGSYNEQFF

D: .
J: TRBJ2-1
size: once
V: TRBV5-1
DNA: TGCGCCAGCAGCTCACCAGGGGATGACTCACTAAAGCAGTTCTTC
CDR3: CASSSPGDDSLKQFF

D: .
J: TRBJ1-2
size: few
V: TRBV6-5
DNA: TGTGCCAGCAGTTACAAAGGGGAAGGCTACACCTTC
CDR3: CASSYKGEGYTF

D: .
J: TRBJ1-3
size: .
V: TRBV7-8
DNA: TGTGCCAGCAGCTTAGGACAGGCAAACACCATATATTTT
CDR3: CASSLGQANTIYF

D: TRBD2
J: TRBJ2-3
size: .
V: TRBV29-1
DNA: TGCAGCGTTGAACAGCGGGACGCGGCAGATACGCAGTATTTT
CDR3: CSVEQRDAADTQYF